The clone carrying this TCR beta chain was detected many times. Its antigen remains unknown. The data are from a study of regulatory T cells in long-lasting Graves disease. Study results and limitations: Small numbers of samples may have cut accuracy.

Germline lookup yields CDR1 LGHDT and CDR2 YNNKEL (reference sequence). There are 14 residues in the CDR3. V shed 8 bases, J shed 5 bases, and the junction held 7 bases outside the gene matches. Arm-PCR of CDR3 regions and iRepertoire HTBI primers were the basis on which TCR beta libraries were built. TCRdb re-called the multiplex PCR reads through MiXCR, storing one row per CDR3 protein. The profile shows roughly 350,000 distinct CDR3 sequences, approximately 15% of them singletons. The time point here: newly diagnosed GD, antithyroid drugs for less than 3 months. Extracted PBMC RNA gave rise to the TCR library. These data also formed part of another study, on T cells in Graves' hyperthyroidism and ophthalmopathy.

The receptor was isolated from a man aged 35-49 years with Graves disease. The V gene is TRBV3-1, the J gene TRBJ2-3; 10 bases fit TRBD2. Sequencing used peripheral blood mononuclear cells (PBMCs), obtained at new diagnosis, from a patient treated with antithyroid drugs. CDR3 DNA: TGTGCCAGCTGCCTAGCGGGGGTTGAAGATACGCAGTATTTT. The encoded protein is CASCLAGVEDTQYF.